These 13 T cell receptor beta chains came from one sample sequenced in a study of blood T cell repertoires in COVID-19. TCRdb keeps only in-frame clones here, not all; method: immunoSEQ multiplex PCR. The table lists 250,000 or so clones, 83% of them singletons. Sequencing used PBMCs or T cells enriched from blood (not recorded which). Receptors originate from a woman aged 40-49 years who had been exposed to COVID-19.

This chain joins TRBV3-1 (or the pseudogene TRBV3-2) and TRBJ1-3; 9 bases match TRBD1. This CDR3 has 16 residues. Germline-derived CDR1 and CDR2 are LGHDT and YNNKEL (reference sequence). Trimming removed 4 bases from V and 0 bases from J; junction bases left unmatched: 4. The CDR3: CASSPGTGSSGNTIYF. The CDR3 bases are TGTGCCAGCAGCCCTGGGACAGGGAGCTCTGGAAACACCATATATTTT.

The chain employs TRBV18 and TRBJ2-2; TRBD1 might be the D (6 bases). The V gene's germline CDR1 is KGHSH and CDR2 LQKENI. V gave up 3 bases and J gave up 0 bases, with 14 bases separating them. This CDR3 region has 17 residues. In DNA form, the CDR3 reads TGTGCCAGCTCACCCTACGAAGCAGGGGCGAACACCGGGGAGCTGTTTTTT. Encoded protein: CASSPYEAGANTGELFF.

CDR3 residues: CASSGTGVQPQHF. Here the CDR3 DNA reads TGTGCCAGCTCCGGGACAGGGGTTCAGCCCCAGCATTTT. This chain uses TRBV5-5 with TRBJ1-5, with 10 nucleotides matching TRBD1. CDR1 SGHKS and CDR2 YYEKEE come from the germline V gene (reference sequence). This CDR3 spans 13 amino acids. The V segment lost 7 bases and the J segment 6 bases; nucleotides outside the gene matches: 4.

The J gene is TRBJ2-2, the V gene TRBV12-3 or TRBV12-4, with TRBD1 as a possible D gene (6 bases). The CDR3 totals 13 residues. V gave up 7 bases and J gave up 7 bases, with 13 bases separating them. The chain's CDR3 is CASKIQGFGELFF. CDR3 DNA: TGTGCCAGCAAAATACAGGGTTTCGGGGAGCTGTTTTTT.

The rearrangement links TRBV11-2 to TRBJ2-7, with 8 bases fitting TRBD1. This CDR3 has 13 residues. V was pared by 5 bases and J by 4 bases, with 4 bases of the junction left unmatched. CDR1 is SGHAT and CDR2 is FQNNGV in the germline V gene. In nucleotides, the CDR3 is TGTGCCAGCAGCCCGACAGGGGAATACGAGCAGTACTTC. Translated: CASSPTGEYEQYF. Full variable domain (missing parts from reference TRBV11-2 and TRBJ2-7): EAGVAQSPRYKIIEKRQSVAFWCNPISGHATLYWYQQILGQGPKLLIQFQNNGVVDDSQLPKDRFSAERLKGVDSTLKIQPAKLEDSAVYLCASSPTGEYEQYFGPGTRLTVT.

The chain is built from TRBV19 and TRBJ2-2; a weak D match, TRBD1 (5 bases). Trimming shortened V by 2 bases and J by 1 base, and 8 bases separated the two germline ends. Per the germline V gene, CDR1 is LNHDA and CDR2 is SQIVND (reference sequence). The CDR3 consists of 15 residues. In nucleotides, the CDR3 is TGTGCCAGTAGTATATGGGGCCTGAACACCGGGGAGCTGTTTTTT. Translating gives CASSIWGLNTGELFF.

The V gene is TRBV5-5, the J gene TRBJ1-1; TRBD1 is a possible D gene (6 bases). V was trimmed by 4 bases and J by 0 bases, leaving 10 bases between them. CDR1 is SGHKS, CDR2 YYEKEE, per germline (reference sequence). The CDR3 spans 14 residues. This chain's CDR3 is CASSKGTLNTEAFF. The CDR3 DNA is TGTGCCAGCAGCAAAGGGACACTGAACACTGAAGCTTTCTTT.

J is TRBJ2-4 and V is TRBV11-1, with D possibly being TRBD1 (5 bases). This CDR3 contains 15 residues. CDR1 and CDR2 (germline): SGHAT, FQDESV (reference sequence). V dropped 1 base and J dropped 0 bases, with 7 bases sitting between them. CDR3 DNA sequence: TGTGCCAGCAGCTTAGAGGGGTTAGCCAAAAACATTCAGTACTTC. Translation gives CASSLEGLAKNIQYF.

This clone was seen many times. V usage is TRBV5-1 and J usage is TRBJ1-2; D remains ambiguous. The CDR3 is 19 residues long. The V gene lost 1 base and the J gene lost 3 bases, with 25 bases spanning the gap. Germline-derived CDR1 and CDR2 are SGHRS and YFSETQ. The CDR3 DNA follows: TGCGCCAGCAGCTTGCGATCGTTTAGGACTCTACTTCCTCACTATGGCTACACCTTC. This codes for CASSLRSFRTLLPHYGYTF.

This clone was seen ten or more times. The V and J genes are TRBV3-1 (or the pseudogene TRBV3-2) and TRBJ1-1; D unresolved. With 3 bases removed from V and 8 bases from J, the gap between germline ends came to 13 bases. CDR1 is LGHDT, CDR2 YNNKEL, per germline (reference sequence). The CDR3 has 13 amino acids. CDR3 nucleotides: TGTGCCAGCAGCCAGTCCCCGGTAGTAGAAGCTTTCTTT. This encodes CASSQSPVVEAFF.

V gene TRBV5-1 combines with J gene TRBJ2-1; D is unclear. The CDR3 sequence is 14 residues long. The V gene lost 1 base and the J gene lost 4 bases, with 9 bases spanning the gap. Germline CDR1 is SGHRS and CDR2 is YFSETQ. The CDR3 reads CASSLPSAYNEQFF. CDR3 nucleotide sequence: TGCGCCAGCAGCTTGCCCAGCGCTTACAATGAGCAGTTCTTC.

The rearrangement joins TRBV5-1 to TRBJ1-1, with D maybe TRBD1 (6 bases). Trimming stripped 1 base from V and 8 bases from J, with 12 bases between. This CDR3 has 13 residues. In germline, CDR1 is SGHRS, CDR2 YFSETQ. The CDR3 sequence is CASSLQAGEEAFF. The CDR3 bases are TGCGCCAGCAGCTTGCAAGCAGGGGAAGAAGCTTTCTTT.

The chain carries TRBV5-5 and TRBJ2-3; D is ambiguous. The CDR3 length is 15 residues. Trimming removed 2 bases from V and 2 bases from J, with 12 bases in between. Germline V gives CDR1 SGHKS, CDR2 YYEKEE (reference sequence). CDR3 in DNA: TGTGCCAGCAGCTTTGGCACCCTTTTCACAGATACGCAGTATTTT. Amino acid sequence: CASSFGTLFTDTQYF.